This T cell receptor beta chain was profiled in a study of PD-1 blockade in mismatch repair-deficient tumors. Study-wide results and limits: After pembrolizumab, tumor-resident clones rose rapidly, then generally contracted before radiologic responses.

With 5 bases clipped from V and 2 bases from J, the junction kept 5 bases outside the gene matches. Germline-derived CDR1 and CDR2 are MNHEY and SVGAGI. This CDR3 is 15 amino acids long. Libraries were prepared by immunoSEQ multiplex PCR; TCRdb keeps only in-frame clonotypes and omits some of them. The sample lists fewer than 13,000 clones; 75% to 95% were seen once. A remark on this clone: Its antigen is still unknown.

Specified time point: approximately 10-day in vitro stimulation with candidate neoantigen peptide 3. The TCR-sequenced patients were a few responders to pembrolizumab. The specimen was cells cultured in vitro, collected from a patient treated with pembrolizumab. The gene calls are TRBV6-5 and TRBJ1-2; TRBD1 agrees at 10 bases. The clonotype was recovered from an adult with mismatch repair-deficient cancer. CDR3 protein: CASSPGTGANYGYTF. CDR3 nucleotides: TGTGCCAGCAGTCCAGGGACAGGGGCCAACTATGGCTACACCTTC.